This T cell receptor beta chain was retrieved from a study of shared T cell receptors in the human thymus. Here immunoSEQ multiplex PCR was the method, and the copy in TCRdb shows in-frame clones only, minus some. Of approximately 490,000 clones listed, approximately 80% are singletons. The CDR3 runs to 15 residues. Germline V gene lookup returns CDR1 SQVTM and CDR2 ANQGSEA. V was clipped by 4 bases and J by 0 bases, with 15 bases between them. The same data also went into a second study, on human thymus T cells.

The clonotype was recovered from a boy younger than two with a congenital heart defect. This chain links TRBV29-1 with TRBJ2-5; D unresolved. The sample taken for sequencing was thymocytes. The CDR3, as DNA: TGCAGCGTTGGCTGGCGGCGATGGGACCAAGAGACCCAGTACTTC. As protein: CSVGWRRWDQETQYF.